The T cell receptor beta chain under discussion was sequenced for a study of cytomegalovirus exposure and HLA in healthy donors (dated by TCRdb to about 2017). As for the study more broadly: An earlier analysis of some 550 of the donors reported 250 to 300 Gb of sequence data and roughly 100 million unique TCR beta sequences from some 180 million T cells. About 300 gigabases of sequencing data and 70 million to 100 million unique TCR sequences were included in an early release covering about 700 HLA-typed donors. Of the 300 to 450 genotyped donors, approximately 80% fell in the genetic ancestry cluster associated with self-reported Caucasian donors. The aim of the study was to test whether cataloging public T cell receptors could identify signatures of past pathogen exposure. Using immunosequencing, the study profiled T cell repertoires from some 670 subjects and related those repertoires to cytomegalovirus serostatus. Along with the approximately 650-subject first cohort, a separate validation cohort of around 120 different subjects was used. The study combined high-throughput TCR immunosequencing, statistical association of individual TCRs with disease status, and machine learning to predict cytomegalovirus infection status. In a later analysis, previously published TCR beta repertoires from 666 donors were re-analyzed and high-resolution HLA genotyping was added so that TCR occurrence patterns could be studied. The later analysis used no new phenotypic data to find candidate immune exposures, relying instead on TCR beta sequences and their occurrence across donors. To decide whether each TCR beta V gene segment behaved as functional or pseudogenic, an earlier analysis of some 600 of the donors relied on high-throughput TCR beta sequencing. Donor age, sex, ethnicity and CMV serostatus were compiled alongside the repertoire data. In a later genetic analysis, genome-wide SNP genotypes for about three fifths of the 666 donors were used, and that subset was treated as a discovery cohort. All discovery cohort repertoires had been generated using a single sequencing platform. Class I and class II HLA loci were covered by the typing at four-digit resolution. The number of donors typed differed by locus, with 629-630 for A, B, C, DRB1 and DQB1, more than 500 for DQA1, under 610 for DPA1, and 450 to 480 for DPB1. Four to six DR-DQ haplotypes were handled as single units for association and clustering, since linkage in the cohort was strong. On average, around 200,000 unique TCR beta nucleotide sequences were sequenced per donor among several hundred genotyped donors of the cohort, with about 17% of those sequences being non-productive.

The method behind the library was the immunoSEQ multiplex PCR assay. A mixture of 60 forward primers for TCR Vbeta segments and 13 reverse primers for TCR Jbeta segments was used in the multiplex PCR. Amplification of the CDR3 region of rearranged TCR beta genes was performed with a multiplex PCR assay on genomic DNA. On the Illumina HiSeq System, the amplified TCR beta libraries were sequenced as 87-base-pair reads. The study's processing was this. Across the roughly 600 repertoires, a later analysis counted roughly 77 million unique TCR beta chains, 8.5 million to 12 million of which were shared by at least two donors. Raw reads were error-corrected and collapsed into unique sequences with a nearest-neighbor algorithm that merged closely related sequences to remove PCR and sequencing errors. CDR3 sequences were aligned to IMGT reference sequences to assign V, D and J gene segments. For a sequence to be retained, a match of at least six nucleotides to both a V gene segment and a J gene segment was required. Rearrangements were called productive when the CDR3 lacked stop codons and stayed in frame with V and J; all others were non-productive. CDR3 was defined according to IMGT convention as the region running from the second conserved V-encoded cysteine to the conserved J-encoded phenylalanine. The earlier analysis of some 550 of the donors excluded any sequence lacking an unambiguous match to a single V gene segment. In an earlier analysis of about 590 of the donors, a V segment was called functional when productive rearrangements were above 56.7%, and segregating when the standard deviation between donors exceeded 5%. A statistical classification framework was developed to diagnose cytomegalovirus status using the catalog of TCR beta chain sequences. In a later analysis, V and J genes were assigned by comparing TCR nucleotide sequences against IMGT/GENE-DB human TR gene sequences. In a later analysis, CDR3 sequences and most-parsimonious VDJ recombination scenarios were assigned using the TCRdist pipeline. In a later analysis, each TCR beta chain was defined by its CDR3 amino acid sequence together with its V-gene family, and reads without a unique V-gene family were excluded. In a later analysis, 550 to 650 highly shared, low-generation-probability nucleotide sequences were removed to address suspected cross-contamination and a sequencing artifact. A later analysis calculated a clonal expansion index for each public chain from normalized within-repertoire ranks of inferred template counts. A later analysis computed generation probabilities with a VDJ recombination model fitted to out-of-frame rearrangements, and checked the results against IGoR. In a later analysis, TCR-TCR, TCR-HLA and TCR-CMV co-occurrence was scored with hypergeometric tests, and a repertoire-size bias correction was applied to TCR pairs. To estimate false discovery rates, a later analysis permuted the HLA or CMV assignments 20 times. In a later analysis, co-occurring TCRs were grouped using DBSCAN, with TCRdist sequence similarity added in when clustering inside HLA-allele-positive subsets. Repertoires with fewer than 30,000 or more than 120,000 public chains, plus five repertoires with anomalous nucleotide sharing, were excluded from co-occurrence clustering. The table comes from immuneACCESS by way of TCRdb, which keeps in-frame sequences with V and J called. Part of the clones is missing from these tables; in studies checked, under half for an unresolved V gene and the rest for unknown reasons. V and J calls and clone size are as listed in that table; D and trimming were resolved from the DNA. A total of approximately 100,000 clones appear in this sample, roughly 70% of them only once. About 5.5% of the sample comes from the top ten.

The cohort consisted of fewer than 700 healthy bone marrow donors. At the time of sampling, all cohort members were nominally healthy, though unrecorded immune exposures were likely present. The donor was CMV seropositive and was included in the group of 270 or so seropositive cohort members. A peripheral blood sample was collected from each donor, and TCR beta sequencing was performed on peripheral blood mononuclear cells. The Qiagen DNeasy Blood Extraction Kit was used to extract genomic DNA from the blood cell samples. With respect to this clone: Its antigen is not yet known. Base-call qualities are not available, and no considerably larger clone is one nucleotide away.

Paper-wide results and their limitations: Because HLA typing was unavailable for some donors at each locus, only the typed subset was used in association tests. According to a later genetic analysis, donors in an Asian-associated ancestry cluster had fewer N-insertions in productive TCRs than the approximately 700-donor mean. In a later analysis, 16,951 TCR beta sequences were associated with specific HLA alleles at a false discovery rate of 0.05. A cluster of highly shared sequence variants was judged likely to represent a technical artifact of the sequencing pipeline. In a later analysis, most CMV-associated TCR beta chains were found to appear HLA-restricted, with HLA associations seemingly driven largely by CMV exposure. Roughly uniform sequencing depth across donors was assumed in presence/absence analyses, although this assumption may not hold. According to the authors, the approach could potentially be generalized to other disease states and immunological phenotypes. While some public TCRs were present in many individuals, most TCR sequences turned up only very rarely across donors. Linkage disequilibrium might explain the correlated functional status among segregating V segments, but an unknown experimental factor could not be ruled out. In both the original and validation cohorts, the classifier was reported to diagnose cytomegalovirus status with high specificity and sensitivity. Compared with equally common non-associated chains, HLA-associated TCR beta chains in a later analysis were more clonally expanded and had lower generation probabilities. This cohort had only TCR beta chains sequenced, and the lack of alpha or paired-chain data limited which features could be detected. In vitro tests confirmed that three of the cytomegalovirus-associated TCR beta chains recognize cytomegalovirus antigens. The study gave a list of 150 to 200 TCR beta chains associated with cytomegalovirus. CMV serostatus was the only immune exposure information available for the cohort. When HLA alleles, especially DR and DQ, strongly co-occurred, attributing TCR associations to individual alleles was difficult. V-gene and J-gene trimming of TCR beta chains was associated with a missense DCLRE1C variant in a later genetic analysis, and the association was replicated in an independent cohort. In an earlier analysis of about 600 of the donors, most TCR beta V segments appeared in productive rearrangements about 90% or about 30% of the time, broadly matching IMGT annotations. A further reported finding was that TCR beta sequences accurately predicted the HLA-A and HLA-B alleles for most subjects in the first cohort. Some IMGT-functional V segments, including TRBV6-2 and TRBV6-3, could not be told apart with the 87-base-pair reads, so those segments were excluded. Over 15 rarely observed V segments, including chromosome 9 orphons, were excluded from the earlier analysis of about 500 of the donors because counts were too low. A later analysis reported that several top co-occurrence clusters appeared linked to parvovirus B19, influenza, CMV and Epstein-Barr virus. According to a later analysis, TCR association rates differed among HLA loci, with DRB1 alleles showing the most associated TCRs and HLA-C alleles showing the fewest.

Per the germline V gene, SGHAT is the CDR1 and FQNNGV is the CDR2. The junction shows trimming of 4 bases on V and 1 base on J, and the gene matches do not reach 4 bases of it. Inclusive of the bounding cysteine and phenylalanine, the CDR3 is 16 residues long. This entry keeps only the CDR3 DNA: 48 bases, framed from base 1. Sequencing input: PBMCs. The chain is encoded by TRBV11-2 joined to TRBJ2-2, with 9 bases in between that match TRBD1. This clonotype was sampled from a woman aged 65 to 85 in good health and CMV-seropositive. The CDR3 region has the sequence CASSSTGGRNTGELFF. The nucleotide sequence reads TGTGCCAGCAGCTCCACAGGGGGCCGGAACACCGGGGAGCTGTTTTTT.